The 13 T cell receptor beta chains below were found in one sample sequenced in a study of OX40 agonist ivuxolimab in advanced cancers. Produced via immunoSEQ multiplex PCR; TCRdb's table is partial and in-frame only. Among over 80,000 clones listed, approximately 90% were seen once. The material sequenced was CD4+ or CD8+ T cells sorted from blood, taken in a trial of the OX40 agonist ivuxolimab. The receptor set was obtained from an adult with an advanced solid tumor such as melanoma, head and neck, liver or kidney cancer.

The CDR3 sequence: CASTRGQGDYGYTF. The CDR3 coding sequence is TGTGCCAGCACCAGGGGACAGGGGGACTATGGCTACACCTTC. The chain employs TRBV28 and TRBJ1-2; 11 positions match TRBD1. This CDR3 is 14 amino acids long. Germline CDR1 reads MDHEN; CDR2 reads SYDVKM. The junction had 4 bases not matched to a gene; V was cut back by 7 bases and J by 3 bases.

CDR3 region: CSATRETQYF. CDR3 bases: TGCAGTGCTACTCGAGAGACCCAGTACTTC. The rearrangement uses TRBV20-1 and TRBJ2-5; D not certain. V lost 4 bases and J lost 4, with 4 bases in between. This CDR3 region has 10 residues. Per the germline V gene, CDR1 is DFQATT and CDR2 is SNEGSKA (reference sequence).

The rearrangement joins TRBV9 to TRBJ2-7, with TRBD2 as a possible D gene (6 bases). The CDR3 covers 16 residues. Germline values: CDR1 SGDLS, CDR2 YYNGEE. The ends were cut back, 0 bases at V and 7 bases at J, with 20 bases in the middle. DNA for the CDR3: TGTGCCAGCAGCGTAGGCTTGGCGGGAACCCCCGGAGAGCAGTACTTC. Protein sequence: CASSVGLAGTPGEQYF.

The chain is built from TRBV4-1 and TRBJ2-3; the D is unclear. The germline V and J ends were trimmed by 6 bases and 1 base, with 11 bases remaining between them. Germline loops: CDR1 MGHRA, CDR2 YSYEKL. CDR3 length equals 14 residues. Here the CDR3 reads CASSPFTRTDTQYF. In DNA form, the CDR3 reads TGCGCCAGCAGTCCATTTACACGCACAGATACGCAGTATTTT.

V is TRBV6-5 and J is TRBJ2-3; 12 positions agree with TRBD1. The CDR3 has 15 amino acids. Germline lookup yields CDR1 MNHEY and CDR2 SVGAGI. Losses at the gene ends were 7 bases for V and 5 bases for J; bases not matched to a gene: 7. In nucleotides, the CDR3 is TGTGCCAGCAAAAGGGGACAGGGGGCCGAAGATACGCAGTATTTT. It yields the protein CASKRGQGAEDTQYF.

The chain combines TRBV6-5 with TRBJ1-6; D gene ambiguous. Germline CDR1 and CDR2: MNHEY and SVGAGI. V shed 6 bases and J shed 9 bases, with 18 bases lying between them. CDR3 length equals 15 residues. The CDR3 DNA follows: TGTGCCAGCAGCCCCGACGGGGTGGGTACTTCACCCCTCCACTTT. Translated, it gives CASSPDGVGTSPLHF.

V gene TRBV7-9 combines with J gene TRBJ1-2; possibly TRBD1 for D (6 bases). V was pared by 4 bases and J by 1 base, with 13 bases between. Looked up from germline, CDR1 is SEHNR and CDR2 is FQNEAQ (reference sequence). This CDR3 is built from 15 residues. The CDR3 loop reads CASSSPRDINYGYTF. The CDR3 DNA is TGTGCCAGCAGCTCCCCCCGGGACATTAACTATGGCTACACCTTC.

This clone was observed a single time. This sequence joins TRBV25-1 and TRBJ2-1, with 7 bases lining up with TRBD2. The CDR3 runs to 15 residues. The V and J ends lost 5 bases and 8 bases, in that order; junction bases with no gene match: 12. Germline V gene sequence: CDR1 MGHDK, CDR2 SYGVNS. The CDR3: CASSFSAKGGDEQFF. As DNA, the CDR3 is TGTGCCAGCAGTTTTTCAGCAAAGGGAGGGGATGAGCAGTTCTTC. The full variable domain, with the rest looked up from reference TRBV25-1 and TRBJ2-1, is EADIYQTPRYLVIGTGKKITLECSQTMGHDKMYWYQQDPGMELHLIHYSYGVNSTEKGDLSSESTVSRIRTEHFPLTLESARPSHTSQYLCASSFSAKGGDEQFFGPGTRLTVL.

The CDR3 loop is CASSHFRVGNTEAFF. The CDR3 region has the DNA TGCGCCAGCAGCCACTTCAGGGTAGGGAACACTGAAGCTTTCTTT. The chain joins TRBV4-1 to TRBJ1-1, with D maybe TRBD1 (5 bases). V shed 3 bases and J shed 1 base, with 12 bases lying between them. Germline values: CDR1 MGHRA, CDR2 YSYEKL. The CDR3 spans 15 residues.

The gene calls are TRBV6-6 and TRBJ2-7, with 7 positions matching TRBD1. The V gene's germline CDR1 is MNHNY and CDR2 SVGAGI (reference sequence). This CDR3 contains 16 residues. V lost 6 bases and J lost 3; bases outside the gene matches: 14. The CDR3 nucleotides are TGTGCCAGCAGAAAAACCTCAGGGGGAATCGGCTACGAGCAGTACTTC. As protein: CASRKTSGGIGYEQYF.

The V and J genes are TRBV14 and TRBJ2-1; possible D gene TRBD2, 6 bases. Looked up from germline, CDR1 is SGHDN and CDR2 is FVKESK. Trimming removed 1 base from V and 6 bases from J, with 13 bases in between. The CDR3 runs to 15 residues. The DNA of the CDR3 is TGTGCCAGCAGCCAAGGTAGCGGCAACGTCAATGAGCAGTTCTTC. Amino acid sequence: CASSQGSGNVNEQFF.

This clone was detected a few times. This chain connects TRBV27 to TRBJ1-3; perhaps TRBD1 as D (5 bases). The CDR3 spans 17 residues. Deletions cut 5 bases from V and 0 bases from J, with 17 bases between. Germline-derived CDR1 and CDR2 are MNHEY and SMNVEV (reference sequence). This chain's CDR3 is CASSPSPGPSSGNTIYF. CDR3 coding DNA: TGTGCCAGCAGTCCGAGTCCAGGGCCTTCCTCTGGAAACACCATATATTTT.

V is TRBV29-1 and J is TRBJ1-4; 8 bases are a match to TRBD1. The germline gives CDR1 SQVTM, CDR2 ANQGSEA. V lost 6 bases, J lost 10 bases, and 7 bases stayed unmatched. CDR3 length equals 12 residues. CDR3 amino acids: CSVTQGAGKLFF. The CDR3, as DNA: TGCAGCGTAACTCAGGGGGCGGGAAAACTGTTTTTT.